The T cell receptor beta chain under discussion was sequenced for a study of cytomegalovirus exposure and HLA in healthy donors. Study-level background: Previous work identified roughly 120 million unique TCR beta sequences from about 179 million T cells.

Comments on this clone: Its antigen is unidentified.

Study-wide results and limits: In a later analysis, at a false discovery rate of 0.05, approximately 16,000 TCR beta sequences matched HLA alleles. Roughly uniform depth of sequencing across donors was assumed in presence/absence analyses. For TCR beta chains, V- and J-gene trimming was later linked to a missense DCLRE1C variant.

This CDR3 region has 13 residues. Germline CDR1 SGHTA, CDR2 FQGNSA. Trimming took off 2 bases at V and 6 bases at J, with 8 bases between the two ends. Primers: 60 Vbeta forward and 13 Jbeta reverse. Sequencing was performed with immunoSEQ multiplex PCR; in TCRdb, only in-frame clones are kept and a portion is missing. The sample lists about 110,000 clones, approximately 76% occurring once. The chain is built from TRBV7-2 and TRBJ1-5, with D perhaps TRBD1 (5 bases). Sequencing was carried out using PBMCs. This receptor was identified in a man younger than 30 in good health and CMV-seronegative. As DNA, the CDR3 is TGTGCCAGCAGCTTAAGGGGAGGTCAGCCCCAGCATTTT. It is translated as CASSLRGGQPQHF.